This is a list of T cell receptor beta chains from one sample in a study of T cells after yellow fever vaccination. TCRdb used MiXCR to reprocess the 5' RACE reads, holding one entry per CDR3 protein. The profile shows 200,000 to 250,000 distinct CDR3 sequences, approximately 3% of them singletons. The source was CD4+ T cells sorted from PBMCs, collected 10 days after the yellow fever booster vaccination. Receptor source: a man between 18 and 35 years old who received the YFV17D yellow fever vaccine. The CDR3 runs from the conserved cysteine through the conserved F or W. A D gene is named only where the DNA matches it firmly. The size entry is marked missing in some rows and otherwise reads once, few, many or a size class.

>15|.|TRBV7-2|.|TRBJ2-1
TGTGCCAGCAGGAAAGGGGACCTAGCCTCCAATGAGCAGTTCTTC
CASRKGDLASNEQFF
>13|TRBD1|TRBV28|few|TRBJ1-1
TGTGCCAGCATCCGAAACAGGGGTTCTGAAGCTTTCTTT
CASIRNRGSEAFF
>15|TRBD2|TRBV7-9|many|TRBJ2-5
TGTGCCAGCAGCCCGGGACTAGCGGGGTTGGAGACCCAGTACTTC
CASSPGLAGLETQYF
>15|TRBD2|TRBV7-3|many|TRBJ2-1
TGTGCCAGCAGCCTAGAGGTAGCGGGGGGCTTAGAGCAGTTCTTC
CASSLEVAGGLEQFF
>13|.|TRBV5-1|many|TRBJ1-1
TGCGCCAGCAGACCGCCGGGTCCCACTGAAGCTTTCTTT
CASRPPGPTEAFF
>14|TRBD2|TRBV7-2|many|TRBJ2-5
TGTGCCAGCACCCTAGCGGGGGGGCACGAGACCCAGTACTTC
CASTLAGGHETQYF
>16|.|TRBV3-1|many|TRBJ1-5
TGTGCCAGCAGCCAAGGTGGAGGGGATAGCAATCAGCCCCAGCATTTT
CASSQGGGDSNQPQHF
>14|.|TRBV30|.|TRBJ2-5
TGTGCCTGGAGTGTCCGCCGGGACAAAGAGACCCAGTACTTC
CAWSVRRDKETQYF
>15|.|TRBV4-3|few|TRBJ1-2
TGCGCCAGCAGCCAAGACGGATCCTCCAACTATGGCTACACCTTC
CASSQDGSSNYGYTF
>14|.|TRBV27|.|TRBJ1-2
TGTGCCAGCAGTTTAATTGGGGGGAACTATGGCTACACCTTC
CASSLIGGNYGYTF
>14|TRBD2|TRBV20-1|.|TRBJ2-1
TGCAGTGCTGGGCCCAGCGGGGGGGACAATGAGCAGTTCTTC
CSAGPSGGDNEQFF
>14|.|TRBV7-2|many|TRBJ1-6
TGTGCCAGCAGAGGAGCGGGTTTCGGGACACCCCTCCACTTT
CASRGAGFGTPLHF
>15|.|TRBV18|.|TRBJ2-2
TGTGCCAGCTCAACCAGACAGGACCCCACCGGGGAGCTGTTTTTT
CASSTRQDPTGELFF
>13|.|TRBV3-2|.|TRBJ2-2
TGTGCCAGCACCCAGGATAACACCGGGGAGCTGTTTTTT
CASTQDNTGELFF
>16|TRBD1|TRBV5-1|.|TRBJ1-6
TGCGCCAGCAGCGTGGGGGGGGACAGGGGCCGCTCACCCCTCCACTTT
CASSVGGDRGRSPLHF
>17|TRBD1|TRBV7-9|few|TRBJ1-5
TGTGCCAGCAGCTTAATACGTTGGGGACAGAGCAATCAGCCCCAGCATTTT
CASSLIRWGQSNQPQHF
>12|.|TRBV12-3/TRBV12-4|many|TRBJ2-7
TGTGCCAGCAGTAATAACAACTACGAGCAGTACTTC
CASSNNNYEQYF
>14|.|TRBV5-1|many|TRBJ2-3
TGCGCCAGCAGCTTCGGGGAAGGCACAGATACGCAGTATTTT
CASSFGEGTDTQYF
>17|.|TRBV6-6|.|TRBJ1-1
TGTGCCAGCACCCCCGCAGGGAGGCGGACGATGAACACTGAAGCTTTCTTT
CASTPAGRRTMNTEAFF
>15|.|TRBV7-9|many|TRBJ1-5
TGTGCCAGCAGCTTAGGGGTCGGGGTTCTTCAGCCCCAGCATTTT
CASSLGVGVLQPQHF
>17|.|TRBV14|many|TRBJ1-3
TGTGCCAGCAGCCAAGTCGGGGTTGCGTGGGCTGGAAACACCATATATTTT
CASSQVGVAWAGNTIYF
>12|TRBD1|TRBV20-1|.|TRBJ2-7
TGCAGTGTATGGGACAGGCTTTACGAGCAGTACTTC
CSVWDRLYEQYF
>18|.|TRBV24-1|.|TRBJ2-1
TGTGCCACCAGTGATAAACTTACTAGCTCCCCCGCGTGTAATGAGCAGTTCTTC
CATSDKLTSSPACNEQFF
>12|.|TRBV5-1|many|TRBJ2-2
TGCGCCAGCAGCTACAGGAGTAGGGAGCTGTTTTTT
CASSYRSRELFF
>14|TRBD1|TRBV5-1|many|TRBJ1-1
TGCGCCAGCAGCGCGCAGGGGGGGGAAACTGAAGCTTTCTTT
CASSAQGGETEAFF
>12|.|TRBV7-2|.|TRBJ2-7
TGTGCCAGCAGCTTATACCTGGGGGAGCAGTACTTC
CASSLYLGEQYF
>15|TRBD2|TRBV5-1|few|TRBJ2-5
TGCGCCAGCAGCTTGGTACGAGCGGGGGCCGAGACCCAGTACTTC
CASSLVRAGAETQYF
>17|.|TRBV15|.|TRBJ1-1
TGTGCCACCAGCAGAGATAAGGGGACGTTGGGGGGTGGTGAAGCTTTCTTT
CATSRDKGTLGGGEAFF
>13|.|TRBV24-1|once|TRBJ1-4
TGTGCCACCAGTGACCCGACCGTCAGAAAACTGATTTTT
CATSDPTVRKLIF